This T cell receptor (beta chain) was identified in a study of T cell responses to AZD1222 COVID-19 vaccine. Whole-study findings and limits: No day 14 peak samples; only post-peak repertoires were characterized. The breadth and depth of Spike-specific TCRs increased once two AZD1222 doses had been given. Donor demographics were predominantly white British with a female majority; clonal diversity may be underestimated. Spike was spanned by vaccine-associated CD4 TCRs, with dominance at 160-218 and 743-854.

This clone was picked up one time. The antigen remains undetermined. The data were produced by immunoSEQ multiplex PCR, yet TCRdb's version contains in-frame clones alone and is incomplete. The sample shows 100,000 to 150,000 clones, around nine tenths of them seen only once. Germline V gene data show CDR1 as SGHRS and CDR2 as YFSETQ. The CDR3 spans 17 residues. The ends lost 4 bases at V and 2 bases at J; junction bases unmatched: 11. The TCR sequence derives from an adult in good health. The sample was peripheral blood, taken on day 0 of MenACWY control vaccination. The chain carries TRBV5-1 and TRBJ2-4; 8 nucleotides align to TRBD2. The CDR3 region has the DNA TGCGCCAGCAGCAGCGGTGGGCGGGAGGTCCCCAAAAACATTCAGTACTTC. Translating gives CASSSGGREVPKNIQYF. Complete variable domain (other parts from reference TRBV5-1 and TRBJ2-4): KAGVTQTPRYLIKTRGQQVTLSCSPISGHRSVSWYQQTPGQGLQFLFEYFSETQRNKGNFPGRFSGRQFSNSRSEMNVSTLELGDSALYLCASSSGGREVPKNIQYFGAGTRLSVL.